This T cell receptor (beta chain) is drawn from a study of beta chain features in type 1 diabetes. Notes on the study in general: Within patients, naive, central memory and Treg TCRB repertoires seemed more similar than within healthy donors. cDNA sequencing could over-represent cells with high TCR expression. All four CD4+ subsets from Type 1 diabetes patients carried moderately but significantly shorter TCRB CDR3s.

Central memory, naive, regulatory and stem cell-like memory CD4+ cells were sorted by CD45RO/CCR7/CD25/CD127/CD95/CD27. Per germline, CDR1 SGHTA and CDR2 FQGNSA. The CDR3 consists of 15 residues. Trimming pared 5 bases from V and 1 base from J, leaving 13 bases between. The entirety of the isolated RNA underwent reverse transcription, so expressed TCRB transcripts were sequenced. Naive, central memory and regulatory T cell samples produced a mean of about 3.5 million reads. Libraries were prepared by immunoSEQ multiplex PCR; TCRdb keeps only in-frame clonotypes and omits some of them. The table has some 120,000 clones, roughly 17% seen once. Many counts were recorded for this clone. Its antigen is undetermined.

The chain has TRBV7-2 and TRBJ2-3; the D is unclear. The sequence was obtained from a man younger than 30 with type 1 diabetes. Sequences were obtained from central memory CD4+ T cells from blood. CDR3 loop: CASSADYLRTDTQYF. DNA of the CDR3: TGTGCCAGCAGCGCGGATTACTTACGCACAGATACGCAGTATTTT.